This entry lists 29 T cell receptor beta chains sequenced from one sample in a study of OX40 agonist ivuxolimab in advanced cancers. Repertoires were generated with immunoSEQ multiplex PCR, while TCRdb's copy carries only in-frame clones and drops some. The sample holds 80,000 or so clones, 85% seen once. Sequenced here: CD4+ or CD8+ T cells sorted from blood, sampled in a trial of the OX40 agonist ivuxolimab. These receptors came from an adult with an advanced solid tumor such as melanoma, head and neck, liver or kidney cancer.

V gene TRBV15 combines with J gene TRBJ1-2, with 10 nucleotides matching TRBD1. The CDR3 length is 16 residues. Trimming at V came to 0 bases and at J to 7 bases, leaving 8 bases not matched to a gene. The germline gives CDR1 LNHNV, CDR2 YYDKDF (reference sequence). The CDR3 nucleotides are TGTGCCACCAGCAGAGACCCCGGGACAGGGGCGTCTGGCTACACCTTC. The encoded protein is CATSRDPGTGASGYTF.

The chain carries TRBV9 and TRBJ1-2; tentatively, D is TRBD1 (5 bases). V lost 1 base, J lost 0 bases, and 10 bases lay in between. This CDR3 has 15 amino acids. The germline gives CDR1 SGDLS, CDR2 YYNGEE. In DNA form, the CDR3 reads TGTGCCAGCAGCGTAAGGGGTGGCTCTAACTATGGCTACACCTTC. It specifies CASSVRGGSNYGYTF.

The genes are TRBV7-3 and TRBJ2-6, with unresolved D. From germline, CDR1 is SGHTA and CDR2 FQGTGA. The CDR3 runs 15 residues. The V end lost 5 bases, the J end lost 0 bases, and 8 bases lay between the germline ends. The CDR3 DNA sequence: TGTGCCAGCAGCATACAGAACTCTGGGGCCAACGTCCTGACTTTC. Protein product: CASSIQNSGANVLTF.

V is TRBV6-1 and J is TRBJ1-5; D is unclear. The CDR3 is made up of 11 amino acids. The germline gives CDR1 MNHNS, CDR2 SASEGT. The ends were cut back, 6 bases at V and 4 bases at J, with 4 bases in the middle. The CDR3 DNA reads TGTGCCAGCAGGGAAAATCAGCCCCAGCATTTT. This encodes CASRENQPQHF.

The genes are TRBV2 and TRBJ1-5; a possible D gene is TRBD1 (5 bases). From germline, CDR1 is SNHLY and CDR2 FYNNEI. The CDR3 is 13 residues long. V was shortened by 10 bases and J by 11 bases, with 21 bases between the two germline ends. CDR3 residues: CATRGQGSWAQHF. The CDR3 DNA follows: TGTGCCACCCGAGGGCAGGGTTCTTGGGCCCAGCATTTT.

V usage is TRBV9 and J usage is TRBJ1-3; D gene uncertain. V lost 1 base and J 4 bases, leaving 9 bases between the germline ends. The germline CDR1 and CDR2 sequences are SGDLS and YYNGEE. This CDR3 is built from 14 residues. The CDR3 DNA reads as TGTGCCAGCAGCGTACCCGGGGAAGGAAACACCATATATTTT. It yields the protein CASSVPGEGNTIYF.

This chain joins TRBV7-2 and TRBJ2-2; no firm D call. The CDR3 consists of 12 residues. Trimming shortened V by 6 bases and J by 1 base, and 3 bases separated the two germline ends. Looked up from germline, CDR1 is SGHTA and CDR2 is FQGNSA. The CDR3 sequence: CASSLNTGELFF. CDR3 sequence (DNA): TGTGCCAGCAGTCTGAACACCGGGGAGCTGTTTTTT.

The chain joins TRBV7-9 to TRBJ2-2; TRBD1 aligns across 9 bases. Looked up from germline, CDR1 is SEHNR and CDR2 is FQNEAQ (reference sequence). This CDR3 spans 14 amino acids. V was pared by 5 bases and J by 8 bases, with 6 bases of the junction left unmatched. The CDR3 reads CASSERTGEGELFF. The CDR3 nucleotides are TGTGCCAGCAGCGAAAGGACAGGGGAAGGGGAGCTGTTTTTT.

V gene TRBV6-5 combines with J gene TRBJ2-7, with TRBD1 matching 8 bases. Trimming removed 7 bases from V and 1 base from J; junction bases left unmatched: 6. CDR3 length equals 14 residues. Germline values: CDR1 MNHEY, CDR2 SVGAGI. This CDR3 is CASIRTGNSYEQYF. CDR3 nucleotide sequence: TGTGCCAGCATAAGGACAGGGAATTCCTACGAGCAGTACTTC.

This clone appeared once. The chain uses TRBV7-8 and TRBJ2-7; 9 bases map to TRBD1. The CDR3 totals 15 residues. Germline V gives CDR1 SGHVS, CDR2 FQNEAQ. Trimming took 4 bases from V and 5 from J; bases not matched to a gene: 9. The CDR3 reads CASSSAGQGYNEQYF. CDR3 bases: TGTGCCAGCAGCTCGGCCGGACAGGGGTACAACGAGCAGTACTTC.

This rearrangement joins TRBV19 to TRBJ1-1, with D unclear. Germline loops: CDR1 LNHDA, CDR2 SQIVND (reference sequence). V shed 6 bases and J shed 4 bases, with 12 bases lying between them. The CDR3 runs to 13 residues. The DNA of the CDR3 is TGTGCCAGTAGGTCCGGGGAGCTCACTGAAGCTTTCTTT. Its translation is CASRSGELTEAFF.

J is TRBJ1-4 and V is TRBV19; no reliable D call. The germline V gene encodes CDR1 LNHDA and CDR2 SQIVND (reference sequence). CDR3 length: 13 amino acids. Trimming shortened V by 6 bases and J by 8 bases, and 13 bases separated the two germline ends. The CDR3 DNA follows: TGTGCCAGTAGGAGCGCCGATGACGAAAAACTGTTTTTT. Translating it yields CASRSADDEKLFF.

The chain is built from TRBV7-2 and TRBJ1-5; D gene unclear. The CDR3 is 13 amino acids. V lost 5 bases and J lost 11, with 16 bases in between. CDR1 is SGHTA and CDR2 is FQGNSA in the germline V gene. The CDR3 nucleotides read TGTGCCAGCAGCCCCGGTCAAAGAGGGACCCAGCATTTT. Translated, it gives CASSPGQRGTQHF.

The V gene is TRBV5-6, the J gene TRBJ2-5; D remains unclear. Trimming took 0 bases from V and 2 from J, leaving 8 bases between them. The CDR3 contains 14 residues. Germline V gene lookup returns CDR1 SGHDT and CDR2 YYEEEE. Written as DNA, the CDR3 is TGTGCCAGCAGCTTGGTCGGAGAGCAAGAGACCCAGTACTTC. It encodes CASSLVGEQETQYF.

This chain joins TRBV6-5 and TRBJ1-5, with D perhaps TRBD1 (5 bases). Germline V gene data show CDR1 as MNHEY and CDR2 as SVGAGI. Trimming removed 8 bases from V and 7 bases from J, with 15 bases in between. The CDR3 runs to 13 residues. Here the CDR3 reads CASGGGSGQPQHF. CDR3 bases: TGTGCCAGCGGGGGGGGGTCCGGGCAGCCCCAGCATTTT.

This clone is medium-sized within its sample. The chain combines TRBV6-6 with TRBJ2-7; D remains ambiguous. V was trimmed by 5 bases and J by 3 bases, leaving 5 bases between them. From germline, CDR1 is MNHNY and CDR2 SVGAGI (reference sequence). The CDR3 loop spans 11 amino acids. The CDR3 DNA reads TGTGCCAGCAGTAGAAGCTACGAGCAGTACTTC. Protein sequence: CASSRSYEQYF.

The chain uses TRBV21-1 and TRBJ1-2. TRBV21-1 is noted as a pseudogene. This CDR3 spans 12 amino acids. DNA for the CDR3: TGTGCCAGCAGCCCGGGGGGCTGTGGCTACACCTTC. Amino acid sequence: CASSPGGCGYTF.

The chain is built from TRBV28 and TRBJ1-2; D remains unclear. The V gene's germline CDR1 is MDHEN and CDR2 SYDVKM. V was trimmed by 1 base and J by 0 bases, leaving 15 bases between them. CDR3 length: 17 residues. The CDR3 reads CASSLLDPRTANYGYTF. CDR3 sequence (DNA): TGTGCCAGCAGTTTATTGGATCCACGAACAGCTAACTATGGCTACACCTTC.

The chain uses TRBV9 and TRBJ1-1; D may be TRBD1 (6 bases). V lost 3 bases, J lost 1 base, and 7 bases lay in between. The CDR3 covers 13 residues. The germline CDR1 and CDR2 sequences are SGDLS and YYNGEE. CDR3 sequence (DNA): TGTGCCAGCAGCGCACAGGGGAACACTGAAGCTTTCTTT. Translation: CASSAQGNTEAFF.

This clone has just a few counts. The chain combines TRBV29-1 with TRBJ2-1; the D is unclear. The germline gives CDR1 SQVTM, CDR2 ANQGSEA. V lost 3 bases and J lost 14, with 11 bases in between. The CDR3 spans 10 residues. This CDR3 is CSVDTIREFF. CDR3 coding DNA: TGCAGCGTTGACACTATCCGCGAGTTCTTC.

This chain uses TRBV27 with TRBJ2-7; 11 bases align to TRBD1. Trimming cost V 8 bases and J 5 bases; bases outside gene matches: 14. CDR1 is MNHEY, CDR2 SMNVEV, per germline (reference sequence). This CDR3 spans 16 amino acids. CDR3 in DNA: TGTGCCAGCGGTTCTCCGATCGGGACAGGGGGTGACGAGCAGTACTTC. Protein product: CASGSPIGTGGDEQYF.

This clone came up a few times. This sequence joins TRBV7-2 and TRBJ2-7; D is unresolved. The germline V gene encodes CDR1 SGHTA and CDR2 FQGNSA. V lost 2 bases to trimming and J lost 5 bases, with 10 bases between them. The CDR3 runs to 13 residues. As DNA, the CDR3 is TGTGCCAGCAGCTTATTCAACCTCGACGAGCAGTACTTC. This codes for CASSLFNLDEQYF.

The J gene is TRBJ1-2, the V gene TRBV29-1; D is perhaps TRBD1 (5 bases). Germline CDR1 and CDR2: SQVTM and ANQGSEA. CDR3 length equals 13 residues. V was shortened by 7 bases and J by 4 bases, with 16 bases between the two germline ends. Here the CDR3 reads CSARKPGLYGYTF. CDR3 nucleotides: TGCAGCGCAAGAAAGCCGGGGCTCTATGGCTACACCTTC.

The chain joins TRBV2 to TRBJ1-5, with no clear D. The CDR3 sequence is 14 residues long. The V and J ends lost 5 bases and 3 bases respectively, with 11 bases between them. Germline V gene sequence: CDR1 SNHLY, CDR2 FYNNEI. The DNA of the CDR3 is TGTGCCAGCAGTTCTGCGGCAGTCAATCAGCCCCAGCATTTT. It is translated as CASSSAAVNQPQHF. The variable domain in full, with the rest retrieved from reference TRBV2 and TRBJ1-5, is EPEVTQTPSHQVTQMGQEVILRCVPISNHLYFYWYRQILGQKVEFLVSFYNNEISEKSEIFDDQFSVERPDGSNFTLKIRSTKLEDSAMYFCASSSAAVNQPQHFGDGTRLSIL.

The chain has TRBV2 and TRBJ1-5, with a possible D match to TRBD1 (6 bases). V was cut by 2 bases and J by 2 bases, with 10 bases left in between. The CDR3 consists of 15 residues. Germline CDR1 SNHLY, CDR2 FYNNEI. The CDR3 is CASSEPGGGNQPQHF. The CDR3 region has the DNA TGTGCCAGCAGTGAACCCGGGGGCGGCAATCAGCCCCAGCATTTT.

The genes are TRBV6-1 and TRBJ2-2, with D possibly matching TRBD1 (6 bases). The germline gives CDR1 MNHNS, CDR2 SASEGT. CDR3 size: 14 residues. Between the trimmed V and J ends, which lost 8 bases and 5 bases, there was a span of 15 bases. The CDR3 DNA follows: TGTGCCAGCCTCCTACAGGGACCAACCGGGGAGCTGTTTTTT. Encoded protein: CASLLQGPTGELFF.

The CDR3 loop is CASSPWASRGRAYEQYF. CDR3 coding DNA: TGCGCCAGCTCCCCCTGGGCTAGTCGGGGGAGGGCTTACGAGCAGTACTTC. The chain recombines TRBV5-1 with TRBJ2-7, with 7 bases aligning to TRBD2. The CDR3 length is 17 residues. Germline V gene data show CDR1 as SGHRS and CDR2 as YFSETQ. V lost 7 bases and J lost 4; bases outside the gene matches: 20.

The chain has TRBV5-1 and TRBJ2-5, with D possibly matching TRBD2 (5 bases). Looked up from germline, CDR1 is SGHRS and CDR2 is YFSETQ. The CDR3 has 13 residues. The V and J ends lost 3 bases and 1 base respectively, with 7 bases between them. As DNA, the CDR3 is TGCGCCAGCAGCTACGGACTCCAAGAGACCCAGTACTTC. The encoded protein is CASSYGLQETQYF.

This chain uses TRBV10-1 with TRBJ2-2; D might be TRBD2 (5 bases). This CDR3 has 14 amino acids. Germline V gene lookup returns CDR1 WNHNN and CDR2 SYGVQD (reference sequence). Between the trimmed V and J ends, which lost 8 bases and 0 bases, there was a span of 10 bases. CDR3 nucleotides: TGCGCCAGCGCTAGCATCACGAACACCGGGGAGCTGTTTTTT. Translation gives CASASITNTGELFF.